One and the same sample provided the 25 T cell receptor beta chains below, sequenced in a study of identifying expanded T cells in peripheral blood. Profiling relied on immunoSEQ multiplex PCR, and the TCRdb table lists in-frame clones only, not all of them. This sample has more than 55,000 clones, with approximately 87% found just once. The sequencing input was blood. These receptors were taken from a person aged 18 to 70 in good health.

The gene calls are TRBV28 and TRBJ1-2, with D unclear. The CDR3 covers 13 residues. The V end was cut by 3 bases, the J end by 3 bases, with 8 bases between. The germline V gene has CDR1 MDHEN and CDR2 SYDVKM. The DNA for the CDR3 is TGTGCCAGCAGTTTTGGTTCGGACTATGGCTACACCTTC. Encoded protein: CASSFGSDYGYTF.

The chain carries TRBV15 and TRBJ1-1, with no clear D. Per the germline V gene, CDR1 is LNHNV and CDR2 is YYDKDF (reference sequence). The germline V and J ends were trimmed by 0 bases and 5 bases, with 10 bases remaining between them. The CDR3 runs 14 residues. For the CDR3, the DNA is TGTGCCACCAGCAGAGATTTGAGTAATACTGAAGCTTTCTTT. Encoded protein: CATSRDLSNTEAFF.

Written as DNA, the CDR3 is TGTGCCAGCAGTGGACAGGGGAGGAATGAGCAGTTCTTC. This codes for CASSGQGRNEQFF. The rearrangement uses TRBV6-5 and TRBJ2-1; 9 nucleotides line up with TRBD1. The CDR3 length is 13 residues. Germline CDR1 reads MNHEY; CDR2 reads SVGAGI. Trimming removed 5 bases from V and 7 bases from J; junction bases left unmatched: 3.

In the case of this clone: Germline is not matched at one junction end, which may reflect a read error. The CDR3 sequence: CASSQGGQGAETQYF. In DNA form, the CDR3 reads TGTGCCAGCAGCCAAGGGGGACAGGGGGCAGAGACCCAGTACTTC. The V gene is TRBV4-1, the J gene TRBJ2-5; the match to TRBD1 covers 12 bases. Germline-derived CDR1 and CDR2 are MGHRA and YSYEKL. The CDR3 loop spans 15 amino acids.

The chain is built from TRBV5-1 and TRBJ1-1; D perhaps matches TRBD1 (5 bases). The CDR3 covers 15 residues. Trimming pared 2 bases from V and 4 bases from J, leaving 15 bases between. Germline CDR1 is SGHRS and CDR2 is YFSETQ. This CDR3 is CASSLYGTVSTEAFF. The CDR3, as DNA: TGCGCCAGCAGCTTATACGGGACGGTGAGCACTGAAGCTTTCTTT. The full variable domain, rest sourced from reference TRBV5-1 and TRBJ1-1, is KAGVTQTPRYLIKTRGQQVTLSCSPISGHRSVSWYQQTPGQGLQFLFEYFSETQRNKGNFPGRFSGRQFSNSRSEMNVSTLELGDSALYLCASSLYGTVSTEAFFGQGTRLTVV.

This chain joins TRBV10-1 and TRBJ1-1, with a tentative D call TRBD1 (5 bases). CDR3 size: 16 residues. Germline CDR1 is WNHNN and CDR2 is SYGVQD (reference sequence). V lost 6 bases and J 0 bases, leaving 17 bases between the germline ends. CDR3 coding DNA: TGCGCCAGCAGCGAGGGACGGGGACGGTTGAACACTGAAGCTTTCTTT. It specifies CASSEGRGRLNTEAFF.

This chain uses TRBV5-1 with TRBJ1-1; D ambiguous. Germline assignment: CDR1 SGHRS and CDR2 YFSETQ. CDR3 length equals 15 residues. With 0 bases removed from V and 2 bases from J, the gap between germline ends came to 11 bases. The CDR3, as DNA: TGCGCCAGCAGCTTGGGCCAAGCAATTAACACTGAAGCTTTCTTT. Translating it yields CASSLGQAINTEAFF.

This clone was counted once. This chain uses TRBV19 with TRBJ2-1, with D perhaps assigned TRBD1 or TRBD2 (5 bases each). The CDR3 loop spans 16 amino acids. Germline CDR1 LNHDA, CDR2 SQIVND (reference sequence). Trimming pared 7 bases from V and 6 bases from J, leaving 22 bases between. The CDR3 reads CASTPPGSLSLNEQFF. The DNA for the CDR3 is TGTGCCAGTACGCCCCCAGGGAGCCTTAGCCTCAATGAGCAGTTCTTC.

The genes are TRBV6-1 and TRBJ2-7; D remains unclear. CDR3 length: 13 residues. V was trimmed by 7 bases and J by 6 bases, leaving 16 bases between them. Germline V CDR1 and CDR2: MNHNS, SASEGT. CDR3 residues: CASTSRPQREQYF. The CDR3 coding sequence is TGTGCCAGCACGTCGCGACCCCAACGCGAGCAGTACTTC.

The chain recombines TRBV28 with TRBJ2-3; possible D gene TRBD2, 6 bases. Germline values: CDR1 MDHEN, CDR2 SYDVKM. There are 15 residues in the CDR3. Trimming took 3 bases from V and 1 from J, leaving 11 bases between them. The CDR3 reads CASSLTSSGTDTQYF. CDR3 bases: TGTGCCAGCAGTTTGACTAGTTCGGGCACAGATACGCAGTATTTT. The full variable domain, completed using reference TRBV28 and TRBJ2-3, is DVKVTQSSRYLVKRTGEKVFLECVQDMDHENMFWYRQDPGLGLRLIYFSYDVKMKEKGDIPEGYSVSREKKERFSLILESASTNQTSMYLCASSLTSSGTDTQYFGPGTRLTVL.

This rearrangement joins TRBV9 to TRBJ1-2; D ambiguous. CDR1 and CDR2 (germline): SGDLS, YYNGEE. V gave up 0 bases and J gave up 4 bases, with 19 bases separating them. The CDR3 runs to 17 residues. CDR3 sequence: CASSVVPAESPGYGYTF. The CDR3 DNA reads as TGTGCCAGCAGCGTAGTTCCCGCCGAGTCGCCGGGCTATGGCTACACCTTC. Supplemented by reference TRBV9 and TRBJ1-2, the full variable domain reads DSGVTQTPKHLITATGQRVTLRCSPRSGDLSVYWYQQSLDQGLQFLIQYYNGEERAKGNILERFSAQQFPDLHSELNLSSLELGDSALYFCASSVVPAESPGYGYTFGSGTRLTVV.

The chain carries TRBV5-4 and TRBJ2-7, with D possibly TRBD2 on 6 matching bases. Trimming cost V 4 bases and J 0 bases, with 17 bases left between them. This CDR3 has 16 residues. In germline, CDR1 is SGHNT, CDR2 YYREEE (reference sequence). This CDR3 is CASSRGLTRASYEQYF. The CDR3 bases are TGTGCCAGCAGCCGGGGTTTGACTAGGGCCTCCTACGAGCAGTACTTC.

This sequence joins TRBV5-1 and TRBJ2-7; D possibly corresponds to TRBD2 (7 bases). Looked up from germline, CDR1 is SGHRS and CDR2 is YFSETQ. With 5 bases removed from V and 3 bases from J, the gap between germline ends came to 15 bases. The CDR3 sequence is 14 residues long. CDR3 sequence (DNA): TGCGCCAGCAGGGGAAACAGGGAGGGCTACGAGCAGTACTTC. Protein product: CASRGNREGYEQYF.

The chain employs TRBV5-1 and TRBJ2-1; D possibly corresponds to TRBD2 (7 bases). The germline V gene encodes CDR1 SGHRS and CDR2 YFSETQ. Trimming took 6 bases from V and 11 from J, leaving 12 bases between them. This CDR3 is built from 11 residues. The CDR3 DNA reads TGCGCCAGCAAAGGGGGGGGTAAGCAGTTCTTC. Translated, it gives CASKGGGKQFF. Together with reference TRBV5-1 and TRBJ2-1, the CDR3 gives the full variable domain: KAGVTQTPRYLIKTRGQQVTLSCSPISGHRSVSWYQQTPGQGLQFLFEYFSETQRNKGNFPGRFSGRQFSNSRSEMNVSTLELGDSALYLCASKGGGKQFFGPGTRLTVL.

V is TRBV6-1 and J is TRBJ2-7, with a tentative D call TRBD2 (5 bases). The CDR3 spans 13 residues. V was trimmed by 3 bases and J by 7 bases, leaving 13 bases between them. From germline, CDR1 is MNHNS and CDR2 SASEGT. CDR3 in amino acids: CASSERETVEQYF. The CDR3 DNA is TGTGCCAGCAGTGAGAGGGAGACTGTTGAGCAGTACTTC.

The genes are TRBV18 and TRBJ2-3; D is uncertain. V lost 6 bases and J 0 bases, leaving 7 bases between the germline ends. Germline V gene data show CDR1 as KGHSH and CDR2 as LQKENI. CDR3 length: 13 amino acids. The CDR3 DNA follows: TGTGCCAGCTCCCACCCAAGCACAGATACGCAGTATTTT. This sequence encodes CASSHPSTDTQYF.

The rearrangement links TRBV27 to TRBJ2-1, with TRBD2 matching 11 bases. The germline V gene has CDR1 MNHEY and CDR2 SMNVEV (reference sequence). V gave up 0 bases and J gave up 2 bases; unmatched junction bases: 6. This CDR3 spans 18 amino acids. The CDR3 spells CASSLSSSGRFAYNEQFF. The CDR3 nucleotides read TGTGCCAGCAGTTTATCGTCTAGCGGGAGGTTCGCCTACAATGAGCAGTTCTTC.

About this clone: Other nucleotide sequences in the sample specify the same CDR3. The chain recombines TRBV4-2 with TRBJ2-7; the match to TRBD2 covers 8 bases. The CDR3 has 16 amino acids. CDR1 LGHNA and CDR2 YNFKEQ come from the germline V gene. Trimming cost V 0 bases and J 3 bases; bases outside gene matches: 7. CDR3 residues: CASSQDPAGGSYEQYF. CDR3 bases: TGTGCCAGCAGCCAAGATCCGGCGGGAGGTAGCTACGAGCAGTACTTC.

The rearrangement links TRBV2 to TRBJ2-7; either TRBD1 or TRBD2 may fit D (7 bases each). The germline gives CDR1 SNHLY, CDR2 FYNNEI. The CDR3 is made up of 14 amino acids. The V end was cut by 5 bases, the J end by 3 bases, with 14 bases between. This CDR3 reads CASSPSRGGYEQYF. In DNA form, the CDR3 reads TGTGCCAGCAGTCCTAGCAGGGGGGGCTACGAGCAGTACTTC.

The chain has TRBV7-3 and TRBJ2-5, with D uncertain. The CDR3 runs to 15 residues. Germline V lookup: CDR1 SGHTA, CDR2 FQGTGA. V shed 4 bases and J shed 1 base, with 13 bases lying between them. For the CDR3, the DNA is TGTGCCAGCAGCTCCGGTCGCTCCCTCCAAGAGACCCAGTACTTC. Translation gives CASSSGRSLQETQYF.

This clone has only a few counts. The chain uses TRBV6-6 and TRBJ2-5, with TRBD1 matching over 8 bases. V gave up 0 bases and J gave up 4 bases; unmatched junction bases: 1. Germline values: CDR1 MNHNY, CDR2 SVGAGI (reference sequence). This CDR3 spans 14 amino acids. CDR3 sequence reads: CASSYSGTGETQYF. CDR3 bases: TGTGCCAGCAGTTACTCCGGGACAGGAGAGACCCAGTACTTC.

This chain links TRBV4-2 with TRBJ1-3; D gene ambiguous. The CDR3 has 15 residues. Trimming pared 0 bases from V and 0 bases from J, leaving 6 bases between. Germline values: CDR1 LGHNA, CDR2 YNFKEQ. CDR3 sequence reads: CASSQDGSSGNTIYF. The CDR3 coding sequence is TGTGCCAGCAGCCAAGATGGGAGCTCTGGAAACACCATATATTTT.

This sequence joins TRBV7-9 and TRBJ1-1, with D perhaps TRBD1 (6 bases). This CDR3 is 12 amino acids long. The germline V gene has CDR1 SEHNR and CDR2 FQNEAQ (reference sequence). V was pared by 5 bases and J by 7 bases, with 11 bases between. CDR3 in amino acids: CASSGRGIEAFF. CDR3 sequence (DNA): TGTGCCAGCAGCGGGAGGGGGATTGAAGCTTTCTTT.

The sample holds a few counts of this clone. The chain joins TRBV6-6 to TRBJ1-2, with unresolved D. V lost 2 bases and J 7 bases, leaving 8 bases between the germline ends. Germline V gene lookup returns CDR1 MNHNY and CDR2 SVGAGI (reference sequence). This CDR3 spans 12 amino acids. CDR3 residues: CASSYVIGGYTF. Here the CDR3 DNA reads TGTGCCAGCAGTTACGTAATTGGTGGCTACACCTTC.

There are a few counts of this clone. V and J are TRBV6-4 and TRBJ2-2, with D perhaps TRBD2 (5 bases). CDR1 and CDR2 (germline): MRHNA, SNTAGT. There are 14 residues in the CDR3. The ends were cut back, 2 bases at V and 5 bases at J, with 9 bases in the middle. Here the CDR3 DNA reads TGTGCCAGCAGTGACGAGCCGGGGACCGGGGAGCTGTTTTTT. It specifies CASSDEPGTGELFF.